This T cell receptor beta chain was sequenced for a study of blood T cell repertoires in COVID-19. The wider study: From the United States, Italy and Spain came samples of acute and convalescent COVID-19. In each case, the material was cDNA or gDNA derived from T cells, B-cell-depleted T cells, or PBMCs.

The CDR3 is 17 residues long. The authors' processing: Researchers report that nucleated cell counts were estimated from reference gene primer amplification. Assay used: immunoSEQ multiplex PCR; TCRdb lists only in-frame clones, some missing. That table gives V, J and clone size, and the DNA gave D and trimming. Of tens of thousands of clones in the sample, about 85% were seen once. The origin of this receptor is a woman in her 70s in a cohort sampled during active COVID-19. The genes are TRBV21-1 and TRBJ2-1; the table's D call of TRBD2 was not tested on the DNA. TRBV21-1 has pseudogene status. The sequenced material came from peripheral blood. The CDR3 bases are TGTGCCAGCAACAGGGTCACTAGCGGGACCTCCTACAATGAGCAGTTCTTC. Its protein is CASNRVTSGTSYNEQFF.